Listed here are 2 T cell receptor beta chains from one sample, sequenced in a study of T cells in Graves' hyperthyroidism and ophthalmopathy. Using RNA transcripts as the source, TCR beta CDR3 regions were amplified. RT-PCR in the first round (using the HTBI primer set) targeted the TCR CDR3. Each CDR3 protein gets one entry after TCRdb re-called the multiplex PCR reads with MiXCR. The sample lists roughly 700,000 distinct CDR3 sequences, 30% to 40% occurring once. The sample was blood. These receptors all come from a woman between 40 and 55 years old with Graves' hyperthyroidism.

This chain connects TRBV15 to TRBJ2-3, with a tentative D call TRBD2 (5 bases). The CDR3 totals 13 residues. Trimming shortened V by 3 bases and J by 5 bases, and 9 bases separated the two germline ends. Germline CDR1 reads LNHNV; CDR2 reads YYDKDF (reference sequence). The CDR3 nucleotides read TGTGCCACCAGCAGGGTAGGGAGAGATACGCAGTATTTT. This encodes CATSRVGRDTQYF.

This clonotype was seen a handful of times. The germline gene is not matched at one end of the junction; a read error may be the cause. V gene TRBV10-3 combines with J gene TRBJ2-2, with D tentatively TRBD1 (5 bases). The CDR3 totals 15 residues. Germline V gene sequence: CDR1 ENHRY, CDR2 SYGVKD. CDR3 sequence: CASSYSRTPTGELFF. CDR3 bases: TGTGCCAGCAGTTATTCCCGGACACCCACCGGGGAGCTGTTTTTT.